This TCR beta chain was found in a study of metastatic and nonmetastatic thyroid tumors. Across the study: Malignant thyroid and benign thyroid patients provided blood and tumor or nodule tissue whose repertoires were compared.

Treatment of any kind had been given to no patient before thyroid surgery. In its sample, this clone was seen once. Its specificity is not known. V shed 4 bases and J shed 3 bases, with 12 bases lying between them. Germline V gene lookup returns CDR1 DFQATT and CDR2 SNEGSKA (reference sequence). The CDR3 extends over 14 amino acids. Study-wide points: Within blood and tumor, benign nodules reportedly had significantly lower TCR beta diversity than malignant thyroid tumors did.

How the authors handled the data: Clinicopathological groups supplied CDR3 differences that were used to build a distant-metastasis classifier for papillary thyroid cancer. TCRdb reanalyzed the PCR reads via MiXCR. TCRdb's processing, not the authors' own work, is the source of the V and J calls. Among several thousand clones listed, roughly 14% were seen once. The sequence came from a female donor with papillary thyroid cancer or a benign thyroid nodule (not recorded which). Some clones in this sample may be carry-over from other donors' samples. Sequenced: blood. This chain connects TRBV20-1 to TRBJ2-2; maybe TRBD2 (6 bases). Written as DNA, the CDR3 is TGCAGTGCTATACTATCGGGAGACACCGGGGAGCTGTTTTTT. It specifies CSAILSGDTGELFF.